Shown below are 2 T cell receptor beta chains from a single sample sequenced in a study of CD8+CD57+ T cells in acquired aplastic anemia. TCR beta VDJ and CDR3 profiling used genomic DNA as template. Using its own MiXCR run on the reads, TCRdb lists one record per CDR3 protein. This sample has about 200,000 distinct CDR3 sequences, with 65% found just once. CD8+CD57+ cell expansion had been shown by flow cytometry in patients chosen for sequencing. Sample: sorted CD4+, CD8+, or CD8+CD57+ T cells (not recorded which) from PBMCs. These receptors all stem from a human donor with aplastic anemia.

A few counts support this clonotype. The chain couples TRBV20-1 to TRBJ2-1; 10 bases are shared with TRBD1. Per the germline V gene, CDR1 is DFQATT and CDR2 is SNEGSKA (reference sequence). The CDR3 runs to 14 residues. The V gene end was trimmed by 8 bases and the J gene end by 4 bases; junction bases not matched to a gene: 8. This chain's CDR3 is CSTRSGQGYNEQFF. The CDR3 DNA is TGCAGTACAAGATCGGGACAGGGGTACAATGAGCAGTTCTTC.

The V gene is TRBV15, the J gene TRBJ2-5; D remains ambiguous. Trimming stripped 1 base from V and 1 base from J, with 1 base between. Per germline, CDR1 LNHNV and CDR2 YYDKDF (reference sequence). This CDR3 spans 12 amino acids. The CDR3 nucleotides are TGTGCCACCAGCAGAGCCCAAGAGACCCAGTACTTC. It yields the protein CATSRAQETQYF.